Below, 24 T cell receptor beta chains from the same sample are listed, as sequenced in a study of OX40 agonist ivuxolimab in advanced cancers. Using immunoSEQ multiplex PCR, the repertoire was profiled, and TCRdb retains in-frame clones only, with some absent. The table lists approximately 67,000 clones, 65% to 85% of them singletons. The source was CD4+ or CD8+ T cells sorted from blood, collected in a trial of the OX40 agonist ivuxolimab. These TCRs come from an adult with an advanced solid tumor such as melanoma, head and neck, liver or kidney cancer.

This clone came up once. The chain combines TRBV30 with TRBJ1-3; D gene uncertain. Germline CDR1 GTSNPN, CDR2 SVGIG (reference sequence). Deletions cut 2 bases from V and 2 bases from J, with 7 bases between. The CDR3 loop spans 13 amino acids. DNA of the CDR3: TGTGCCTGGAGTAAAGGGACTGGAAACACCATATATTTT. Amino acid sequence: CAWSKGTGNTIYF.

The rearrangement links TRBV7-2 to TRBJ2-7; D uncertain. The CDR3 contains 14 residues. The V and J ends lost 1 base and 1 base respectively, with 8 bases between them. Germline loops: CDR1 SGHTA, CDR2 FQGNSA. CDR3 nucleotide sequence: TGTGCCAGCAGCTTAGGGGTACAGTCCTACGAGCAGTACTTC. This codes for CASSLGVQSYEQYF.

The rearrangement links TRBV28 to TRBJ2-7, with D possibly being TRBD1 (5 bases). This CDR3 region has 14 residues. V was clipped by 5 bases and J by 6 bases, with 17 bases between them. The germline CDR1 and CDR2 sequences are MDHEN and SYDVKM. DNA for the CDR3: TGTGCCAGCAGTGCCCAGGGCCCCCCTTTCGAGCAGTACTTC. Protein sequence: CASSAQGPPFEQYF.

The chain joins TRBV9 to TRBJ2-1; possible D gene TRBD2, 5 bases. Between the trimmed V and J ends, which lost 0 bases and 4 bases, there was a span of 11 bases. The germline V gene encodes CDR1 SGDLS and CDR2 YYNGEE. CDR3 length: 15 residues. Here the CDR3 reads CASSVVRTGYNEQFF. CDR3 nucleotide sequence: TGTGCCAGCAGCGTAGTTAGGACGGGGTACAATGAGCAGTTCTTC. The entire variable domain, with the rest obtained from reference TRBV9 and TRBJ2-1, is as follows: DSGVTQTPKHLITATGQRVTLRCSPRSGDLSVYWYQQSLDQGLQFLIQYYNGEERAKGNILERFSAQQFPDLHSELNLSSLELGDSALYFCASSVVRTGYNEQFFGPGTRLTVL.

The CDR3 here is CASSKGPARSEQYF. The CDR3 nucleotides read TGTGCCAGCAGCAAGGGACCGGCCCGTAGCGAGCAGTACTTC. V and J are TRBV7-2 and TRBJ2-7; D may correspond to TRBD1 or TRBD2 (5 bases each). Trimming took off 5 bases at V and 6 bases at J, with 17 bases between the two ends. The CDR3 is 14 residues long. Germline V gives CDR1 SGHTA, CDR2 FQGNSA.

The CDR3 loop is CASSWLLNTEAFF. The CDR3 nucleotides are TGTGCCAGCAGCTGGCTTTTGAACACTGAAGCTTTCTTT. V and J are TRBV14 and TRBJ1-1; D ambiguous. The germline V gene encodes CDR1 SGHDN and CDR2 FVKESK. CDR3 size: 13 residues. Trimming took off 5 bases at V and 0 bases at J, with 7 bases between the two ends.

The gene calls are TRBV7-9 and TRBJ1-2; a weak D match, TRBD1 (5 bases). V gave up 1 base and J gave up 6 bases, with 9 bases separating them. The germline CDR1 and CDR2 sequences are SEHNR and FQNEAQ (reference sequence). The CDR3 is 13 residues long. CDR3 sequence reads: CASSLGQLDGYTF. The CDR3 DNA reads TGTGCCAGCAGCTTAGGACAGTTGGATGGCTACACCTTC.

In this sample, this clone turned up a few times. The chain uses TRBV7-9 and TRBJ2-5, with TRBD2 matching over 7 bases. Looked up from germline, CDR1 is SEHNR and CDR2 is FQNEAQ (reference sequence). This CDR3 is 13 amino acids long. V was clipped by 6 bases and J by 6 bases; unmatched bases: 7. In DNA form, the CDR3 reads TGTGCCAGCAGTCTCGGGACTACACAGACCCAGTACTTC. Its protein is CASSLGTTQTQYF.

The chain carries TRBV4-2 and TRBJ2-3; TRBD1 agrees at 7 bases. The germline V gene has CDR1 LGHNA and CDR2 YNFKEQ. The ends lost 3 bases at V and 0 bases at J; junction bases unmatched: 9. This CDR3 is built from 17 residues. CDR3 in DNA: TGTGCCAGCAGCCAGCATGACAGGGCCACTAGCACAGATACGCAGTATTTT. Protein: CASSQHDRATSTDTQYF.

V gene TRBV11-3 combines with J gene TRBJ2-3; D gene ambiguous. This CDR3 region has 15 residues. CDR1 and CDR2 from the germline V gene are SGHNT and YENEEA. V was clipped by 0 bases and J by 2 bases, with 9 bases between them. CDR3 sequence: CASSLDGEDTDTQYF. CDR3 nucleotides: TGTGCCAGCAGCTTAGATGGCGAGGACACAGATACGCAGTATTTT.

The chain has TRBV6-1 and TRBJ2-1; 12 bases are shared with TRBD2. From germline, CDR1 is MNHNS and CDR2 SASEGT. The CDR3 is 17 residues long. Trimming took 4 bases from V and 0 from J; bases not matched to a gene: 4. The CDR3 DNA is TGTGCCAGCAGTGGACTAGCGGGAGAAGCCTCCTACAATGAGCAGTTCTTC. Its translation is CASSGLAGEASYNEQFF.

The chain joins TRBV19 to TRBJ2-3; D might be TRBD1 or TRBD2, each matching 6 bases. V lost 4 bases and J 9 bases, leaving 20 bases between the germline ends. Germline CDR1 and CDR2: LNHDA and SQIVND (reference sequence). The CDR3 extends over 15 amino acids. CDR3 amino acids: CASSSMEGRQGTQYF. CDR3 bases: TGTGCCAGTAGTAGTATGGAGGGCCGGCAGGGGACGCAGTATTTT.

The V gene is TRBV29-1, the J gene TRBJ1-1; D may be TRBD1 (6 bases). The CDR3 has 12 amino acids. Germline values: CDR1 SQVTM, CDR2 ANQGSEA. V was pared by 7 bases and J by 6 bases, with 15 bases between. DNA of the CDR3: TGCAGCGGCCAGATGACAGGTTCTGAAGCTTTCTTT. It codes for CSGQMTGSEAFF.

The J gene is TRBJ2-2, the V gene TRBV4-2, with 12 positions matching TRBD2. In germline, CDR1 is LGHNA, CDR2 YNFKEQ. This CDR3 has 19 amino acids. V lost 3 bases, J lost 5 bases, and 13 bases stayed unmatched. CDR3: CASSHPTRLAGVKTGELFF. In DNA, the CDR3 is TGTGCCAGCAGCCACCCCACCCGACTAGCGGGGGTAAAGACCGGGGAGCTGTTTTTT.

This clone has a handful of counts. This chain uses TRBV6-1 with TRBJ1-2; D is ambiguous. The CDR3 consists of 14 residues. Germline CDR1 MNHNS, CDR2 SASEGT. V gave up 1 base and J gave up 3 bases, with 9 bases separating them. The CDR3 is CASSEEDGHYGYTF. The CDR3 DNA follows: TGTGCCAGCAGTGAAGAGGACGGCCACTATGGCTACACCTTC.

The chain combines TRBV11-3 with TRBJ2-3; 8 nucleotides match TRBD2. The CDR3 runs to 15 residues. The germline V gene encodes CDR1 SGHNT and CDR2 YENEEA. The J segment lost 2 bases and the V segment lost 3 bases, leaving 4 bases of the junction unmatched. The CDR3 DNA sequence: TGTGCCAGCAGCTTGGGAGCGGGGGCCACAGATACGCAGTATTTT. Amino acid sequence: CASSLGAGATDTQYF.

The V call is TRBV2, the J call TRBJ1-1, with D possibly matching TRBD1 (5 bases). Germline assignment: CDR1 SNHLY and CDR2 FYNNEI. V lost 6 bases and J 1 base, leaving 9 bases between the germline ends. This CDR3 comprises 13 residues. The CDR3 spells CASSSGTNTEAFF. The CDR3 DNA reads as TGTGCCAGCAGCTCTGGGACGAACACTGAAGCTTTCTTT. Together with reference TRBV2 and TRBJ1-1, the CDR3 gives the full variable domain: EPEVTQTPSHQVTQMGQEVILRCVPISNHLYFYWYRQILGQKVEFLVSFYNNEISEKSEIFDDQFSVERPDGSNFTLKIRSTKLEDSAMYFCASSSGTNTEAFFGQGTRLTVV.

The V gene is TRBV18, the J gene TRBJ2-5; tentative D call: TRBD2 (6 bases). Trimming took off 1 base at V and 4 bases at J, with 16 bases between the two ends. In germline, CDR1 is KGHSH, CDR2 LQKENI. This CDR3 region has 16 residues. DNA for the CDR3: TGTGCCAGCTCACCACGTTCTTGGCAGGGAGGAGAGACCCAGTACTTC. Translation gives CASSPRSWQGGETQYF.

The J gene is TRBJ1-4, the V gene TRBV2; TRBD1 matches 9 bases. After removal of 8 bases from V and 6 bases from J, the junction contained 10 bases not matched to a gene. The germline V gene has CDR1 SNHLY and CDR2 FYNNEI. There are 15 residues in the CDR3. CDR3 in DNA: TGTGCCAGCCACCGGGACAGGGCGTCCGATGAAAAACTGTTTTTT. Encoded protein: CASHRDRASDEKLFF.

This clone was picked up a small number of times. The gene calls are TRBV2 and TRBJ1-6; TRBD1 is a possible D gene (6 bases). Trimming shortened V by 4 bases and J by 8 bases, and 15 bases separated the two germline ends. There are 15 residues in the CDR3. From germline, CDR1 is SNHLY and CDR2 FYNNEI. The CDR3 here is CASSVGGRGDSPLHF. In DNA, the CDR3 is TGTGCCAGCAGTGTCGGCGGCAGGGGAGATTCACCCCTCCACTTT.

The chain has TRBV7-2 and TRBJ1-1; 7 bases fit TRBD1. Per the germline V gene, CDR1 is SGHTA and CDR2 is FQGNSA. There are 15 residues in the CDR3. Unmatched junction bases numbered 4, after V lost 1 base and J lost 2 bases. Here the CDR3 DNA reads TGTGCCAGCAGCTTAGTCCCAGGGGGTAACACTGAAGCTTTCTTT. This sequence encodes CASSLVPGGNTEAFF.

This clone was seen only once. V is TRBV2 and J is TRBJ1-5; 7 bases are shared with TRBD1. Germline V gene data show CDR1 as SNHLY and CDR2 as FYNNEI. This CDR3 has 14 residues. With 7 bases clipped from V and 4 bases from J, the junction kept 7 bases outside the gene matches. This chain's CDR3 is CASTTDRANQPQHF. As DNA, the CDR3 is TGTGCCAGCACTACCGACAGGGCTAATCAGCCCCAGCATTTT.

The CDR3 DNA sequence: TGCAGCGTTGCCGGGGCAGGGACCACTGAAGCTTTCTTT. Protein sequence: CSVAGAGTTEAFF. V is TRBV29-1 and J is TRBJ1-1; D might be TRBD1 (5 bases). Trimming pared 4 bases from V and 4 bases from J, leaving 13 bases between. Per the germline V gene, CDR1 is SQVTM and CDR2 is ANQGSEA. The CDR3 consists of 13 residues.

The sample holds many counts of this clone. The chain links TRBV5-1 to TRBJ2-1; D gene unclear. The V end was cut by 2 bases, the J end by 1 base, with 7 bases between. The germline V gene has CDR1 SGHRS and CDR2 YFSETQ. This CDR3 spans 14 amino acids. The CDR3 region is CASSFPPSYNEQFF. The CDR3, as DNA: TGCGCCAGCAGCTTTCCTCCTTCCTACAATGAGCAGTTCTTC.